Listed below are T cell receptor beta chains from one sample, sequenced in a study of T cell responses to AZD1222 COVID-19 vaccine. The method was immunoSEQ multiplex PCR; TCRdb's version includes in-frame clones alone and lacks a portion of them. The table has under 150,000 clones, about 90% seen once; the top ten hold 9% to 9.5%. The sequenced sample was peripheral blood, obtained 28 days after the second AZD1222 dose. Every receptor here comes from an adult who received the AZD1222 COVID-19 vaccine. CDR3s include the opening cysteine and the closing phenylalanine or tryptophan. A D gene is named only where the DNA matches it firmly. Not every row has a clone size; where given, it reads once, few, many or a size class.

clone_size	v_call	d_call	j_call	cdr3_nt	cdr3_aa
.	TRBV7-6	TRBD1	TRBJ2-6	TGTGCCAGCAGCTTAGACAGGGGCTCTGGGGCCAACGTCCTGACTTTC	CASSLDRGSGANVLTF
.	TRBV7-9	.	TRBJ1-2	TGTGCCAGCAGCTCCGACTCCTATGGCTACACCTTC	CASSSDSYGYTF
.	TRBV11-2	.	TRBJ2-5	TGTGCCAGCAGTTTAGGGACATCGGTCCAGTACTTC	CASSLGTSVQYF
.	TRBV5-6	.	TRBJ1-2	TGTGCCAGCAGCTTAACCATGACTTTCTCTAACTATGGCTACACCTTC	CASSLTMTFSNYGYTF
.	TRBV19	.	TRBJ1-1	TGTGCCAGTAGTCTACAGGGCGGGAGCACTGAAGCTTTCTTT	CASSLQGGSTEAFF
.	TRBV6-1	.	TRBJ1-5	TGTGCCAGCAGTGAAGCAGGTCCGGGTCAGCCCCAGCATTTT	CASSEAGPGQPQHF
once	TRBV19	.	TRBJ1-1	TGTGCCAGTAGTCCAACGCGAGAGGGCAGGCGGAGGACTGAAGCTTTCTTT	CASSPTREGRRRTEAFF
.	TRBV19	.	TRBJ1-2	TGTGCCAGTAGTATAGATCGGGACGGACTCTTTGGCTACACCTTC	CASSIDRDGLFGYTF
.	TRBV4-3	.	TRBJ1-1	TGCGCCAGCAGCCCTATAGGGGGGAGGACTGAAGCTTTCTTT	CASSPIGGRTEAFF
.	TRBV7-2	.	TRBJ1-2	TGTGCCAGCAGCTTAGCCGGGACAAGAAGTAGGTATGGCTACACCTTC	CASSLAGTRSRYGYTF
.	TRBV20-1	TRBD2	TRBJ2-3	TGCAGTGCTGGTGGGACTAGCGGGGGCACAGATACGCAGTATTTT	CSAGGTSGGTDTQYF